This T cell receptor (beta chain) comes out of a study of T cells in Graves' hyperthyroidism and ophthalmopathy. Study observations and caveats: A 13 V-J model separated ophthalmopathy from stable hyperthyroidism. Researchers found most expanded thyroid clonotypes above 0.001 in blood as well.

It was RNA transcripts that yielded the amplified TCR beta CDR3 regions. The TCR CDR3 first-round RT-PCR relied on the HTBI primer set. TCRdb passed the multiplex PCR reads through MiXCR, listing each CDR3 protein once. The sample lists over 700,000 distinct CDR3 sequences; approximately 19% were seen once. Patients having uncontrolled infection, another autoimmune disease, pregnancy or lactation were not included. To note about this clonotype: The antigen remains undetermined.

The clonotype was recovered from a woman in her forties or fifties with Graves' hyperthyroidism that later progressed to Graves' ophthalmopathy. The sample consisted of blood.

Here the CDR3 reads CASSQEARGSTDTQYF. The CDR3 nucleotides are TGTGCCAGCAGCCAAGAGGCGCGGGGGAGCACAGATACGCAGTATTTT. This chain joins TRBV4-2 and TRBJ2-3; TRBD2 agrees at 7 bases. V gave up 0 bases and J gave up 0 bases; unmatched junction bases: 3. The CDR3 has 16 residues. Germline CDR1 LGHNA, CDR2 YNFKEQ.